This TCR beta chain emerged from a study of blood T cells in healthy people across ages. Study-wide results and caveats: Diversity figures based on one million T cells were deemed too low. A conclusive naive versus antigen-experienced comparison was prevented by the unsorted PBMCs.

The sample, about 10 milliliters of peripheral blood, was drawn from each donor. A second about 6 to 12 cycle PCR used barcoded and J-beta primers. TCRdb independently ran MiXCR on the 5' RACE reads; one entry per CDR3 protein. The data show about 1.6 million distinct CDR3 sequences, about 35% seen once. This clonotype was picked up a small number of times. Its target is not known. This receptor was obtained from a woman aged 25 to 39 in good health. The sequenced sample consisted of blood.

As DNA, the CDR3 is TGTGCCAGCAGTTCCTGGGATAGTTATGAGACCCAGTACTTC. This encodes CASSSWDSYETQYF. The chain couples TRBV12-3 or TRBV12-4 to TRBJ2-5; D unresolved. This CDR3 contains 14 residues. V shed 4 bases and J shed 5 bases, with 14 bases lying between them.